This entry is about one T cell receptor (beta chain). Its antigen remains unidentified. Base qualities were left out, and no much larger clone turns up one base away. Dithiothreitol, EDTA incubations and collagenase D digestion were used to isolate intraepithelial and lamina propria lymphocytes from graft specimens. Bulk TCR-beta sequencing was performed on serial intestinal graft biopsy specimens collected as late as 600 days after transplant. Libraries were constructed by the immunoSEQ multiplex PCR assay. High-throughput TCR-beta CDR3 sequencing of genomic DNA from most patients was performed by Adaptive Biotechnologies. As for the authors' bioinformatics: Adaptive's ImmunoSEQ software was the source of the TCR sequencing data for roughly 19 patients, while three other patients were processed with MiXCR and VDJtools. CDR3 nucleotide sequences shared by donor and recipient were removed because the origin of these sequences could not be assigned. Alloreactive clones required at least 2-fold expansion over unstimulated cells and minimum CFSE-low frequency of 0.002% (template counts) or 0.001% (read counts). Mappable clones were those detected in sequenced pre-transplant spleen, lymph node, or MLR CFSE-low populations of the donor or recipient. The cumulative frequency of alloreactive clones was calculated as a percentage of all sequences, weighted by copy number. In TCRdb, the immuneACCESS table is reduced to in-frame sequences with V and J assigned. These tables do not hold every clone; where another copy was compared, an unresolved V gene accounts for under half, and the others remain unexplained. V, J and clone size reflect that table, while D and trimming were determined from the DNA. The sample table records about 18,000 clones; roughly 80% of these occur just once. The ten largest account for 7.8% of the sample.

The sample comes from a study of graft-versus-host responses after intestinal transplantation (dated by TCRdb to the early 2020s). A note on the overall study: Multivisceral, liver-intestinal, or isolated intestinal transplants were received by the recipients. Anti-thymocyte globulin induction was given to all recipients, followed by maintenance tacrolimus and steroids for 2 to 4 years. Graft-versus-host and host-versus-graft alloreactive T cell clones were tracked in the graft, circulation and bone marrow after intestinal transplantation using bulk TCR-beta CDR3 sequencing. Alloreactive clones were identified by sequencing pre-transplant mixed lymphocyte reaction products and comparing them with unstimulated pre-transplant donor and recipient T cells. A cohort of more than 20 intestinal transplant recipients, including one retransplant, was enrolled, and a few patients lacking pretransplant specimens were excluded. A peak of at least 4% donor T cells among recipient peripheral blood mononuclear cells was the definition used for donor T cell macrochimerism. Samples from a few later patients were sequenced in-house on an Illumina MiSeq with MiXCR processing rather than by the commercial service.

The research as a whole found: GvH clones were detected in recipient bone marrow, and some appeared earlier in ileal mucosa or blood, consistent with an intestinal mucosal origin. The relatively low number and heterogeneity of intestinal transplant patients limited the conclusions. High GvH to HvG T cell clonal ratios were observed in the allografts of patients with donor T cell macrochimerism. Early after transplant, peak levels of circulating GvH clones were associated with declines in HvG clones.

The starting material was ileum tissue, obtained roughly 460 days after intestinal transplant. The TCR comes from a human patient who received an intestinal transplant, so some T cells may come from the graft donor.

The DNA sequence follows: TGTGCCAGCAGCCCCCAGGTTTCTCCGACCGGGGAGCTGTTTTTT. It translates to CASSPQVSPTGELFF. The sequence is built from TRBV9 and TRBJ2-2, with no confidently assigned D gene. V is clipped by 4 bases and J by 5 bases, and the sequence between their germline boundaries is 15 bases long. Reading the germline V gene gives CDR1 SGDLS and CDR2 YYNGEE. CDR3 length: 15 amino acids, cysteine to phenylalanine. Only CDR3 DNA is held: 45 bases, read in frame from base 1.